The 22 T cell receptor beta chains below come from one sample, sequenced in a study of OX40 agonist ivuxolimab in advanced cancers. Assay: immunoSEQ multiplex PCR; the TCRdb copy retains only in-frame clones and omits some. The top ten clones hold about 7.6% of a sample with 90,000 or so clones, about 90% of them seen once. Sequencing was performed on CD4+ or CD8+ T cells sorted from blood, taken in a trial of the OX40 agonist ivuxolimab. These receptors originate from an adult with an advanced solid tumor such as melanoma, head and neck, liver or kidney cancer.

V and J are TRBV5-5 and TRBJ1-5; possibly TRBD1 for D (5 bases). Germline loops: CDR1 SGHKS, CDR2 YYEKEE (reference sequence). V was trimmed by 3 bases and J by 6 bases, leaving 13 bases between them. The CDR3 loop spans 14 amino acids. This chain's CDR3 is CASSWGVRGQPQHF. The CDR3 coding sequence is TGTGCCAGCAGCTGGGGCGTAAGGGGTCAGCCCCAGCATTTT.

The J gene is TRBJ2-1, the V gene TRBV7-6; D may correspond to TRBD1 or TRBD2 (6 bases each). Germline V gene lookup returns CDR1 SGHVS and CDR2 FNYEAQ. Trimming stripped 0 bases from V and 1 base from J, with 10 bases between. The CDR3 consists of 16 residues. This CDR3 is CASSLAGGGSYNEQFF. The DNA of the CDR3 is TGTGCCAGCAGCTTAGCTGGAGGGGGGTCCTACAATGAGCAGTTCTTC.

The gene calls are TRBV7-3 and TRBJ2-1; possible D gene TRBD2, 6 bases. V lost 1 base and J lost 8, with 12 bases in between. The CDR3 covers 14 residues. Germline loops: CDR1 SGHTA, CDR2 FQGTGA. The CDR3 coding sequence is TGTGCCAGCAGCTTAAAGACTAGGGGAGATGAGCAGTTCTTC. This translates into CASSLKTRGDEQFF. Looking up the rest from reference TRBV7-3 and TRBJ2-1 gives the full variable domain: GAGVSQTPSNKVTEKGKYVELRCDPISGHTALYWYRQSLGQGPEFLIYFQGTGAADDSGLPNDRFFAVRPEGSVSTLKIQRTERGDSAVYLCASSLKTRGDEQFFGPGTRLTVL.

This clone has only one observation. The rearrangement links TRBV4-3 to TRBJ1-1, with D perhaps matching TRBD1 (5 bases). CDR3 length equals 14 residues. Per germline, CDR1 LGHNA and CDR2 YSLEER. V lost 2 bases and J 6 bases, leaving 13 bases between the germline ends. In DNA, the CDR3 is TGCGCCAGCAGCCAACGGACCCGGGGCGCTGAAGCTTTCTTT. This sequence encodes CASSQRTRGAEAFF.

The chain uses TRBV30 and TRBJ1-2, with no clear D. Looked up from germline, CDR1 is GTSNPN and CDR2 is SVGIG (reference sequence). The CDR3 totals 13 residues. The V gene lost 2 bases and the J gene lost 2 bases, with 9 bases spanning the gap. The CDR3 is CAWSWGGNYGYTF. CDR3 DNA: TGTGCCTGGAGTTGGGGAGGCAACTATGGCTACACCTTC.

The J gene is TRBJ2-2, the V gene TRBV6-1, with D hard to call. CDR1 is MNHNS and CDR2 is SASEGT in the germline V gene. This CDR3 region has 13 residues. V was cut by 4 bases and J by 5 bases, with 8 bases left in between. CDR3 sequence: CASSAYHTGELFF. CDR3 in DNA: TGTGCCAGCAGTGCATATCATACCGGGGAGCTGTTTTTT.

The V and J genes are TRBV4-3 and TRBJ2-1, with 11 bases aligning to TRBD2. Germline CDR1 is LGHNA and CDR2 is YSLEER. The CDR3 extends over 18 amino acids. Trimming removed 0 bases from V and 7 bases from J; junction bases left unmatched: 11. The CDR3 is CASSQDPNLAGGPNEQFF. Here the CDR3 DNA reads TGCGCCAGCAGCCAAGATCCCAATCTAGCGGGGGGTCCTAATGAGCAGTTCTTC.

The chain has TRBV28 and TRBJ2-3, with TRBD2 matching 9 bases. V lost 5 bases and J lost 2; bases outside the gene matches: 8. Germline-derived CDR1 and CDR2 are MDHEN and SYDVKM. The CDR3 length is 16 residues. The CDR3 nucleotides read TGTGCCAGCAGTACCCTAGCGGGGCACCCCACAGATACGCAGTATTTT. Protein product: CASSTLAGHPTDTQYF.

This chain joins TRBV12-5 and TRBJ2-1, with 7 nucleotides matching TRBD2. Germline CDR1 LGHNT, CDR2 FRNRAP. V gave up 0 bases and J gave up 4 bases; unmatched junction bases: 3. CDR3 length: 15 residues. The chain's CDR3 is CASGLVAGTYNEQFF. CDR3 nucleotides: TGTGCTAGTGGTTTGGTAGCGGGAACATACAATGAGCAGTTCTTC.

The chain is built from TRBV5-6 and TRBJ1-1, with 7 bases fitting TRBD1. The V segment lost 0 bases and the J segment 4 bases; nucleotides outside the gene matches: 12. The CDR3 runs to 17 residues. Germline V lookup: CDR1 SGHDT, CDR2 YYEEEE. This CDR3 reads CASSLAVGRGRSTEAFF. As DNA, the CDR3 is TGTGCCAGCAGCTTGGCTGTGGGAAGGGGGCGAAGCACTGAAGCTTTCTTT.

This rearrangement joins TRBV19 to TRBJ2-1; D ambiguous. The CDR3 is 15 residues long. V gave up 3 bases and J gave up 7 bases, with 16 bases separating them. CDR1 and CDR2 (germline): LNHDA, SQIVND (reference sequence). The chain's CDR3 is CASSIHVGNPNEQFF. The CDR3, as DNA: TGTGCCAGTAGTATTCATGTGGGGAATCCGAATGAGCAGTTCTTC.

The J gene is TRBJ1-2, the V gene TRBV27, with TRBD1 identical over 8 bases. Germline-derived CDR1 and CDR2 are MNHEY and SMNVEV (reference sequence). The CDR3 covers 14 residues. V lost 3 bases to trimming and J lost 2 bases; unmatched junction nucleotides: 2. The CDR3 nucleotides read TGTGCCAGCAGTTTGGACAGGGCGAACTATGGCTACACCTTC. This codes for CASSLDRANYGYTF.

The rearrangement links TRBV28 to TRBJ1-2; TRBD1 is a possible D gene (5 bases). Trimming left V 6 bases short and J 5 bases short, with 13 bases between. CDR3 length: 13 amino acids. CDR1 and CDR2 (germline): MDHEN, SYDVKM. The CDR3 loop is CASSQVGGYGYTF. Here the CDR3 DNA reads TGTGCCAGCAGCCAGGTGGGGGGATATGGCTACACCTTC.

V usage is TRBV6-6 and J usage is TRBJ2-7; possibly TRBD1 for D (7 bases). Germline V gene data show CDR1 as MNHNY and CDR2 as SVGAGI (reference sequence). The V and J ends lost 2 bases and 7 bases respectively, with 9 bases between them. This CDR3 comprises 12 residues. DNA for the CDR3: TGTGCCAGCAGTTACCCAGGGGGGGAGCAGTACTTC. This codes for CASSYPGGEQYF.

This rearrangement joins TRBV28 to TRBJ1-2, with D possibly matching TRBD1 (5 bases). This CDR3 is 14 amino acids long. Trimming cost V 4 bases and J 3 bases, with 12 bases left between them. CDR1 is MDHEN, CDR2 SYDVKM, per germline. This CDR3 is CASSYLGTDYGYTF. CDR3 in DNA: TGTGCCAGCAGTTATCTAGGGACGGACTATGGCTACACCTTC.

J is TRBJ1-1 and V is TRBV11-3; 12 bases are a match to TRBD1. Trimming cost V 5 bases and J 4 bases; bases outside gene matches: 11. Germline V lookup: CDR1 SGHNT, CDR2 YENEEA. The CDR3 length is 17 residues. The CDR3 DNA sequence: TGTGCCAGCAGCACCCGGAGGGGACAGGGGGCTCGCACTGAAGCTTTCTTT. Translation gives CASSTRRGQGARTEAFF.

The chain combines TRBV4-1 with TRBJ2-1, with D uncertain. Germline CDR1 reads MGHRA; CDR2 reads YSYEKL. The V and J ends lost 0 bases and 1 base respectively, with 7 bases between them. The CDR3 has 15 amino acids. This CDR3 reads CASSQESKSYNEQFF. Written as DNA, the CDR3 is TGCGCCAGCAGCCAAGAATCTAAGTCCTACAATGAGCAGTTCTTC.

This chain connects TRBV18 to TRBJ2-3; unclear D gene. The CDR3 consists of 12 residues. V was shortened by 3 bases and J by 2 bases, with 3 bases between the two germline ends. Germline-derived CDR1 and CDR2 are KGHSH and LQKENI. The CDR3 is CASSPYTDTQYF. Here the CDR3 DNA reads TGTGCCAGCTCACCCTACACAGATACGCAGTATTTT.

This sequence joins TRBV4-3 and TRBJ1-4, with TRBD1 as a possible D gene (6 bases). CDR1 and CDR2 from the germline V gene are LGHNA and YSLEER. The CDR3 is made up of 18 amino acids. V lost 4 bases to trimming and J lost 0 bases, with 18 bases between them. The chain's CDR3 is CASSLRTAYIATNEKLFF. In DNA form, the CDR3 reads TGCGCCAGCAGCCTCCGGACAGCCTATATTGCAACTAATGAAAAACTGTTTTTT.

V and J are TRBV29-1 and TRBJ2-4; a possible D gene is TRBD1 (5 bases). Germline V gene lookup returns CDR1 SQVTM and CDR2 ANQGSEA. The CDR3 consists of 13 residues. V dropped 4 bases and J dropped 3 bases, with 10 bases sitting between them. The CDR3: CSVGDSYKNIQYF. The CDR3 DNA sequence: TGCAGCGTTGGAGACAGCTACAAAAACATTCAGTACTTC.

The chain carries TRBV7-2 and TRBJ2-1; 10 bases align to TRBD2. CDR3 length: 19 residues. CDR1 is SGHTA, CDR2 FQGNSA, per germline. The V gene end was trimmed by 1 base and the J gene end by 0 bases; junction bases not matched to a gene: 9. The CDR3 DNA follows: TGTGCCAGCAGCTTAGGACTAGCGGGCCCTTATAGCTCCTACAATGAGCAGTTCTTC. It specifies CASSLGLAGPYSSYNEQFF.

The chain employs TRBV7-2 and TRBJ2-1; 9 nucleotides agree with TRBD2. The CDR3 is made up of 16 amino acids. The germline V gene encodes CDR1 SGHTA and CDR2 FQGNSA. V was pared by 5 bases and J by 5 bases, with 10 bases of the junction left unmatched. The CDR3 region has the DNA TGTGCCAGCAGCACCAGAAGGACTAGCGCAAACAATGAGCAGTTCTTC. It specifies CASSTRRTSANNEQFF.